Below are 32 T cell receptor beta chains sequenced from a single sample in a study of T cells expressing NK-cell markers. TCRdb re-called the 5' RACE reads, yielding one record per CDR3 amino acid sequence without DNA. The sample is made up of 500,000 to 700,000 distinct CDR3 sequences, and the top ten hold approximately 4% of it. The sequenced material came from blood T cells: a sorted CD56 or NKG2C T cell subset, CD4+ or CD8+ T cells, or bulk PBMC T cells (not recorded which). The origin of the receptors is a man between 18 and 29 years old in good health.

CDR3 protein: CASSPRAGTEAFF. V is TRBV5-1 and J is TRBJ1-1; TCRdb gives TRBD1 as the D gene, but with no DNA this cannot be confirmed. The V gene's germline CDR1 is SGHRS and CDR2 YFSETQ. This CDR3 is built from 13 residues. The variable domain in full, with the rest retrieved from reference TRBV5-1 and TRBJ1-1, is KAGVTQTPRYLIKTRGQQVTLSCSPISGHRSVSWYQQTPGQGLQFLFEYFSETQRNKGNFPGRFSGRQFSNSRSEMNVSTLELGDSALYLCASSPRAGTEAFFGQGTRLTVV.

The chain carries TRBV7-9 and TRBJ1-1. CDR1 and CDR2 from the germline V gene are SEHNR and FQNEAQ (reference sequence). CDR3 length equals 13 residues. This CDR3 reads CASSLIGRVEAFF.

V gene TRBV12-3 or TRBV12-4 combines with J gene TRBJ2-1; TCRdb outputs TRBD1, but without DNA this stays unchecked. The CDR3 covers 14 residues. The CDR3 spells CASSFKPPSNEQFF.

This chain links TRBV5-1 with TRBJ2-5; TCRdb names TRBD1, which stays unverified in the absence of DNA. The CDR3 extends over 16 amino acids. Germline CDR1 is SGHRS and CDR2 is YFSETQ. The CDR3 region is CASSLAFGVGAETQYF.

This chain's CDR3 is CSVEHTGGNTDTQYF. V and J are TRBV29-1 and TRBJ2-3; TCRdb's D call, TRBD1, is unchecked because there is no DNA. CDR1 is SQVTM and CDR2 is ANQGSEA in the germline V gene. The CDR3 length is 15 residues.

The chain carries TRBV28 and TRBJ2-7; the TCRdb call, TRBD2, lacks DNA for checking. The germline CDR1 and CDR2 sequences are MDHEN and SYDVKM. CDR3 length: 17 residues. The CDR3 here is CASSPFSRGVRSYEQYF.

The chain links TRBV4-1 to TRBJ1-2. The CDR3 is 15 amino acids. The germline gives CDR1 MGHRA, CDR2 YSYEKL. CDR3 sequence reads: CASSQEQNPSYGYTF.

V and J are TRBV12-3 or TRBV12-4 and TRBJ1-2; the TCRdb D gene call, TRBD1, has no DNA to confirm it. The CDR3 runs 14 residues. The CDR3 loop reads CASRAGTANYGYTF.

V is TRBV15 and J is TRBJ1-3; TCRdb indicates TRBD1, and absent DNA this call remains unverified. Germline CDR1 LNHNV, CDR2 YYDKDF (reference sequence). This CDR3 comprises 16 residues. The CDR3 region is CATSAQDRNSGNTIYF.

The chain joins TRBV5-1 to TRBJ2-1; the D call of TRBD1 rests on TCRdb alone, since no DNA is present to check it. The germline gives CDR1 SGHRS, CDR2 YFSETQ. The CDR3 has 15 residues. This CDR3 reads CASSFSGGPYNEQFF. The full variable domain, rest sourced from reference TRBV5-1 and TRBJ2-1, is KAGVTQTPRYLIKTRGQQVTLSCSPISGHRSVSWYQQTPGQGLQFLFEYFSETQRNKGNFPGRFSGRQFSNSRSEMNVSTLELGDSALYLCASSFSGGPYNEQFFGPGTRLTVL.

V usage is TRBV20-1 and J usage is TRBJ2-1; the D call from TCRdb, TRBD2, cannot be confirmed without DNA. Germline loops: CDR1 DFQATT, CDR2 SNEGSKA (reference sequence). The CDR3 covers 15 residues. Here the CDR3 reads CSASGLAGRGGEQFF.

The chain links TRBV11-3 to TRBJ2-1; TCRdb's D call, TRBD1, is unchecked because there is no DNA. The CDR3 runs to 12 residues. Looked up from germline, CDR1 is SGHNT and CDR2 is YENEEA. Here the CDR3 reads CASSSGQGNLVF.

CDR3 residues: CASSYLAGGPTDTQYF. The rearrangement links TRBV6-5 to TRBJ2-3; TCRdb's D call of TRBD2 is untestable without DNA. The CDR3 is made up of 16 amino acids. The germline V gene has CDR1 MNHEY and CDR2 SVGAGI.

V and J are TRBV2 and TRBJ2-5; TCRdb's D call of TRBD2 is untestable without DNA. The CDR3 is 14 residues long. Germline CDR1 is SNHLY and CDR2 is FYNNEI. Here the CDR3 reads CASRSHSGSETQYF.

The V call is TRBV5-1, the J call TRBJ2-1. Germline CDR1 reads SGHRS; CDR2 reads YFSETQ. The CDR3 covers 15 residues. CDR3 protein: CASSLVSDYYNEQFF.

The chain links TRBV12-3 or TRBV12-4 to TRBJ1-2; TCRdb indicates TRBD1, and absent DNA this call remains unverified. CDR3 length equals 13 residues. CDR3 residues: CASSLLGARGYTF.

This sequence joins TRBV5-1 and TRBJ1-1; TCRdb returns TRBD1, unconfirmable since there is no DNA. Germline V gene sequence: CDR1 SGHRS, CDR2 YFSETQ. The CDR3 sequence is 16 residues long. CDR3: CASSVRPGYTNTEAFF.

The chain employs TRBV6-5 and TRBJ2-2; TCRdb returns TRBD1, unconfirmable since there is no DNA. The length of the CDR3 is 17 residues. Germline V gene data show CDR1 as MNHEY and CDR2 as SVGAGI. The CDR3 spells CASSLSTVGGGTGELFF.

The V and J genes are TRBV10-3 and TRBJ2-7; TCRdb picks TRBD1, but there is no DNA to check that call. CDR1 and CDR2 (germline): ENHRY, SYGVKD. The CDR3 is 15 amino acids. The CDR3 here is CAISGHRDPPYEQYF.

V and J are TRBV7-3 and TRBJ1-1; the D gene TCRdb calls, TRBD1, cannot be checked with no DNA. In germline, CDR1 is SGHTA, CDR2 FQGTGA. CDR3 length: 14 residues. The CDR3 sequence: CASSSSGQLIEAFF.

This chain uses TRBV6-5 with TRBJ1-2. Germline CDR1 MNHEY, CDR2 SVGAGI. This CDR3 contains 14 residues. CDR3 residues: CASSYHRSELGYTF.

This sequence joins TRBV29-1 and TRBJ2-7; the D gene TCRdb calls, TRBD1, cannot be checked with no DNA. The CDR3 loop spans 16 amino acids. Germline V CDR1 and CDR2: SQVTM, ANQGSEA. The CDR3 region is CSVEDYTGTGAYEQYF.

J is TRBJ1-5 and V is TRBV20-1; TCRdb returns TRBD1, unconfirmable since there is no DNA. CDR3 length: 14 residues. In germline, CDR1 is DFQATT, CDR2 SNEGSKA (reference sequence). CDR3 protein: CSAPTGRSNQPQHF.

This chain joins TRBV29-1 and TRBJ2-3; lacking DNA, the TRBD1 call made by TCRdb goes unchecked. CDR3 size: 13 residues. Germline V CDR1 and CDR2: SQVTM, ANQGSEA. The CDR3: CSPRGLDTDTQYF.

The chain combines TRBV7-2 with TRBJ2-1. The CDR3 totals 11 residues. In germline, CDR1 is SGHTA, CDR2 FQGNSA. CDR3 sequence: CASSPRHEQFF. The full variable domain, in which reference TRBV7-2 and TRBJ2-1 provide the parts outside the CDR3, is GAGVSQSPSNKVTEKGKDVELRCDPISGHTALYWYRQSLGQGLEFLIYFQGNSAPDKSGLPSDRFSAERTGGSVSTLTIQRTQQEDSAVYLCASSPRHEQFFGPGTRLTVL.

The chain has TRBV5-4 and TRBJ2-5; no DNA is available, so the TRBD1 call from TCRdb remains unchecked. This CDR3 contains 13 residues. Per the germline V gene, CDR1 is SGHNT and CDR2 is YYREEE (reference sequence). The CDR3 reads CASSARAGETQYF.

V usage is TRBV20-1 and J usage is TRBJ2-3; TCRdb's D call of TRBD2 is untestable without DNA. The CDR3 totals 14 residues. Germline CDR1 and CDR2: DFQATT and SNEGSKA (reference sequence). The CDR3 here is CSAAGTSNTDTQYF.

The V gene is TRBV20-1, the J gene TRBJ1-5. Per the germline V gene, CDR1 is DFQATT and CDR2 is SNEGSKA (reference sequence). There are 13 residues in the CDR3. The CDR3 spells CSARDFSSQPQHF.

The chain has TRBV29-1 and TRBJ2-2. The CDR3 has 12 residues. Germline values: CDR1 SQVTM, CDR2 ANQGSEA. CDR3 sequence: CSVVLFAGELFF.

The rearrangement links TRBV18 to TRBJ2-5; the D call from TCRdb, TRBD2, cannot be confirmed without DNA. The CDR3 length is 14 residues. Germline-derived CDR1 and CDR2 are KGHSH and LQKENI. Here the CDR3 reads CASSPASGTETQYF.

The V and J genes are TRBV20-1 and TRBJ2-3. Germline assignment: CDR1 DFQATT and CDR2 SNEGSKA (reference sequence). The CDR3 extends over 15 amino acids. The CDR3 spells CSARRAEVSTDTQYF.

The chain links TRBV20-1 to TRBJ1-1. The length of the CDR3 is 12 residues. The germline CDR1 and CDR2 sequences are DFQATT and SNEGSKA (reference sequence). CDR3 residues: CSALLEGTEAFF.